Following are 31 T cell receptor beta chains from one sample sequenced in a study of CXCR3-negative and CXCR3-positive naive CD8 T cells. Each TRB cDNA library was prepared by 5' RACE (with UMI labels). Each CDR3 protein gets one entry in TCRdb, which reprocessed the 5' RACE reads and gives no DNA. The sample has under 70,000 distinct CDR3 sequences. Material for sequencing was memory CD8+ T cells from blood. Receptor source: a human donor in good health. Some clones in this sample may be carry-over from other donors' samples.

The V call is TRBV4-3, the J call TRBJ2-7; TCRdb outputs TRBD2, but without DNA this stays unchecked. The CDR3 consists of 14 residues. Germline assignment: CDR1 LGHNA and CDR2 YSLEER. The CDR3 region is CASSQGRGLDEQYF.

The rearrangement links TRBV7-2 to TRBJ2-3; TCRdb outputs TRBD2, but without DNA this stays unchecked. The CDR3 length is 18 residues. Germline V CDR1 and CDR2: SGHTA, FQGNSA. This CDR3 reads CASSLTGLAGGSTDTQYF.

The chain links TRBV28 to TRBJ2-6. The CDR3 is 13 residues long. CDR1 is MDHEN and CDR2 is SYDVKM in the germline V gene. CDR3 residues: CASTESGANVLTF.

The chain has TRBV5-1 and TRBJ2-1; TCRdb outputs TRBD2, but without DNA this stays unchecked. Germline CDR1 and CDR2: SGHRS and YFSETQ. The CDR3 has 16 amino acids. CDR3 region: CASSPEAGTSDNEQFF.

The chain recombines TRBV5-1 with TRBJ2-1; the D call of TRBD2 rests on TCRdb alone, since no DNA is present to check it. Per germline, CDR1 SGHRS and CDR2 YFSETQ. This CDR3 has 16 amino acids. The CDR3 protein is CASSILAGELYNEQFF. The full variable domain, its missing parts supplied by reference TRBV5-1 and TRBJ2-1, is KAGVTQTPRYLIKTRGQQVTLSCSPISGHRSVSWYQQTPGQGLQFLFEYFSETQRNKGNFPGRFSGRQFSNSRSEMNVSTLELGDSALYLCASSILAGELYNEQFFGPGTRLTVL.

The gene calls are TRBV12-3 or TRBV12-4 and TRBJ2-2; TCRdb names TRBD1, which stays unverified in the absence of DNA. The CDR3 extends over 13 amino acids. The CDR3 here is CASVPPAPGELFF.

The gene calls are TRBV9 and TRBJ1-2; TCRdb's assignment of TRBD1 cannot be checked, as there is no DNA. The germline CDR1 and CDR2 sequences are SGDLS and YYNGEE. The CDR3 extends over 15 amino acids. CDR3 sequence: CASSVGQSSNYGYTF.

The V gene is TRBV20-1, the J gene TRBJ2-1. Looked up from germline, CDR1 is DFQATT and CDR2 is SNEGSKA (reference sequence). CDR3 length: 13 amino acids. The CDR3 sequence: CSARRLTGNEQFF.

V gene TRBV7-9 combines with J gene TRBJ2-7; with no DNA, the TCRdb D assignment of TRBD2 cannot be verified. The CDR3 is 15 amino acids. CDR1 and CDR2 (germline): SEHNR, FQNEAQ (reference sequence). This chain's CDR3 is CASSYPTSGTYEQYF.

V gene TRBV10-3 combines with J gene TRBJ2-3; TCRdb names TRBD1, which stays unverified in the absence of DNA. CDR1 and CDR2 (germline): ENHRY, SYGVKD. The CDR3 has 16 amino acids. CDR3 sequence reads: CAISEFGGGETDTQYF.

The rearrangement joins TRBV29-1 to TRBJ2-2; the D call of TRBD1 rests on TCRdb alone, since no DNA is present to check it. The CDR3 extends over 12 amino acids. CDR1 and CDR2 (germline): SQVTM, ANQGSEA. CDR3 loop: CSAITGSRELFF.

V is TRBV5-1 and J is TRBJ2-5; TCRdb indicates TRBD1, and absent DNA this call remains unverified. CDR3 length: 12 amino acids. Germline-derived CDR1 and CDR2 are SGHRS and YFSETQ. This CDR3 is CATRGGQETQYF.

The rearrangement joins TRBV29-1 to TRBJ2-3. CDR1 is SQVTM, CDR2 ANQGSEA, per germline. The CDR3 is 14 residues long. CDR3 protein: CSVEGSFGTDTQYF.

The V gene is TRBV10-3, the J gene TRBJ2-1; checking the TCRdb D call of TRBD1 is not possible without DNA. The CDR3 has 11 residues. Germline CDR1 is ENHRY and CDR2 is SYGVKD. The CDR3 protein is CAILGEQEQFF.

The chain is built from TRBV18 and TRBJ1-2; TCRdb's D call of TRBD1 is untestable without DNA. CDR3 length equals 18 residues. Germline CDR1 reads KGHSH; CDR2 reads LQKENI. This CDR3 is CASSPPYPIRGQDYGYTF.

The chain is built from TRBV28 and TRBJ2-1; the D call of TRBD1 rests on TCRdb alone, since no DNA is present to check it. From germline, CDR1 is MDHEN and CDR2 SYDVKM. There are 14 residues in the CDR3. The CDR3 loop is CASSLGLRSSRQFF.

This chain connects TRBV14 to TRBJ2-1. CDR1 and CDR2 (germline): SGHDN, FVKESK. The CDR3 contains 12 residues. The CDR3 is CASSYVYNEQFF.

The CDR3 here is CASSPSGAHTDTQYF. V usage is TRBV3-1 and J usage is TRBJ2-3; there is no DNA to check the TCRdb D call of TRBD1. The germline CDR1 and CDR2 sequences are LGHDT and YNNKEL (reference sequence). This CDR3 comprises 15 residues.

J is TRBJ2-3 and V is TRBV6-6; with no DNA, the TCRdb D assignment of TRBD1 cannot be verified. This CDR3 has 15 amino acids. The V gene's germline CDR1 is MNHNY and CDR2 SVGAGI (reference sequence). The CDR3 sequence is CASSYEGHFTDTQYF.

The chain links TRBV7-2 to TRBJ2-7; TCRdb's assignment of TRBD2 cannot be checked, as there is no DNA. The CDR3 is 14 amino acids. CDR1 is SGHTA and CDR2 is FQGNSA in the germline V gene. The CDR3 loop reads CASSSLLTSYEQYF.

This clonotype shows up as medium-sized by frequency. The chain links TRBV14 to TRBJ2-5; TCRdb gives TRBD2 as the D gene, but with no DNA this cannot be confirmed. The length of the CDR3 is 13 residues. Germline values: CDR1 SGHDN, CDR2 FVKESK. The chain's CDR3 is CASSPTLEETQYF.

The rearrangement uses TRBV7-2 and TRBJ2-3. The CDR3 covers 14 residues. Looked up from germline, CDR1 is SGHTA and CDR2 is FQGNSA. The CDR3 loop is CASSLGFGTDTQYF. Together with reference TRBV7-2 and TRBJ2-3, the CDR3 gives the full variable domain: GAGVSQSPSNKVTEKGKDVELRCDPISGHTALYWYRQSLGQGLEFLIYFQGNSAPDKSGLPSDRFSAERTGGSVSTLTIQRTQQEDSAVYLCASSLGFGTDTQYFGPGTRLTVL.

The chain links TRBV7-2 to TRBJ2-3; TCRdb's D call of TRBD2 is untestable without DNA. CDR3 length equals 17 residues. CDR1 SGHTA and CDR2 FQGNSA come from the germline V gene. CDR3 region: CASSSPPTSGMDDTQYF.

The gene calls are TRBV14 and TRBJ2-1; the TRBD1 assignment by TCRdb is unverifiable without DNA. The CDR3 runs to 16 residues. Germline CDR1 and CDR2: SGHDN and FVKESK. CDR3 protein: CASSQDYGAVYNEQFF.

The gene calls are TRBV6-2 or TRBV6-3 and TRBJ2-6. This CDR3 contains 14 residues. CDR1 and CDR2 (germline): MNHEY, SVGEGT. The CDR3 sequence: CASRNPSGANVLTF.

The chain joins TRBV7-9 to TRBJ2-1; TCRdb names TRBD1, which stays unverified in the absence of DNA. CDR1 is SEHNR, CDR2 FQNEAQ, per germline (reference sequence). This CDR3 is built from 16 residues. The CDR3 spells CASSLPDRVGYNEQFF. Complete variable domain (other parts from reference TRBV7-9 and TRBJ2-1): DTGVSQNPRHKITKRGQNVTFRCDPISEHNRLYWYRQTLGQGPEFLTYFQNEAQLEKSRLLSDRFSAERPKGSFSTLEIQRTEQGDSAMYLCASSLPDRVGYNEQFFGPGTRLTVL.

The chain has TRBV6-2 or TRBV6-3 and TRBJ2-7. Looked up from germline, CDR1 is MNHEY and CDR2 is SVGEGT. This CDR3 region has 15 residues. CDR3 protein: CASSYSSGDSYEQYF.

The rearrangement links TRBV12-2 to TRBJ1-2; TCRdb reports TRBD1, a call that lacks DNA to check it against. TRBV12-2 is designated a pseudogene. This CDR3 comprises 15 residues. CDR3 residues: CASRQWDSDNYGYTF.

The J gene is TRBJ2-1, the V gene TRBV7-9; TCRdb designates TRBD1, a call that cannot be tested without DNA. This CDR3 has 12 amino acids. CDR1 is SEHNR and CDR2 is FQNEAQ in the germline V gene (reference sequence). The CDR3 sequence is CASSTPGYEQFF.

In terms of frequency, this clonotype is large. The rearrangement uses TRBV15 and TRBJ2-7; the TCRdb D gene call, TRBD2, has no DNA to confirm it. In germline, CDR1 is LNHNV, CDR2 YYDKDF (reference sequence). The CDR3 extends over 15 amino acids. CDR3 region: CATSREGEGPYEQYF.

The chain has TRBV7-9 and TRBJ2-5. Germline V gives CDR1 SEHNR, CDR2 FQNEAQ (reference sequence). The CDR3 is made up of 15 amino acids. The CDR3 region is CASSLLEAAQETQYF.